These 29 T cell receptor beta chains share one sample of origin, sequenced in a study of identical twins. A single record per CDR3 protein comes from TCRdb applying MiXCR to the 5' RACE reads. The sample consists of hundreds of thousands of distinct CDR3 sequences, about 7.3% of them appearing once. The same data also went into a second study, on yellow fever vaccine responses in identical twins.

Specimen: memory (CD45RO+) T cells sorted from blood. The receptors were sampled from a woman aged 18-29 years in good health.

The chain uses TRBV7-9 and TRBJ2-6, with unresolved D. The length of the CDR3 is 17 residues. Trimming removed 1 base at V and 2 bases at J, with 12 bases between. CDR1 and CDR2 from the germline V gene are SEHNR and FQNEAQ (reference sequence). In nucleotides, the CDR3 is TGTGCCAGCAGCTTAGAGACCGCCTCGGCTGGGGCCAACGTCCTGACTTTC. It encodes CASSLETASAGANVLTF.

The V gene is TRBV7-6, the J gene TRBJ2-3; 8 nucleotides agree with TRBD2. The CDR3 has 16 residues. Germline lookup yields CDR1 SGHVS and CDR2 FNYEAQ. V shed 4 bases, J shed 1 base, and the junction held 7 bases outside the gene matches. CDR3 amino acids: CASSWAGAGGTDTQYF. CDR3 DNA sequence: TGTGCCAGCAGCTGGGCGGGAGCGGGGGGCACAGATACGCAGTATTTT.

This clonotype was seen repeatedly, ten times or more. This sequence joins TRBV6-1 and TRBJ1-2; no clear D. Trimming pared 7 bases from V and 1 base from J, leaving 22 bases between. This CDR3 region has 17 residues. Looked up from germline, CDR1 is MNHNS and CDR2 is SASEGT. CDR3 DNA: TGTGCCAGCATCAACAGTGGGCCGTCGGCATTTAACTATGGCTACACCTTC. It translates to CASINSGPSAFNYGYTF.

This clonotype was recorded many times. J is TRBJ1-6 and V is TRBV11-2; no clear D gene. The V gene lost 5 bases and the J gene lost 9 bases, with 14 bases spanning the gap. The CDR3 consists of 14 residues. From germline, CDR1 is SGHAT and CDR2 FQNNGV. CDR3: CASSPGGGLSPLHF. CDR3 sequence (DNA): TGTGCCAGCAGCCCTGGCGGCGGGCTTTCACCCCTCCACTTT.

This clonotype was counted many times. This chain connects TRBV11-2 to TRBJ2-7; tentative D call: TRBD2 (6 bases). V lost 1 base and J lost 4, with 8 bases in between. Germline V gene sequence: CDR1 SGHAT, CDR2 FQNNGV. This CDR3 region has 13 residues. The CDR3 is CASSLARGYEQYF. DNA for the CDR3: TGTGCCAGCAGCTTAGCCCGGGGGTACGAGCAGTACTTC.

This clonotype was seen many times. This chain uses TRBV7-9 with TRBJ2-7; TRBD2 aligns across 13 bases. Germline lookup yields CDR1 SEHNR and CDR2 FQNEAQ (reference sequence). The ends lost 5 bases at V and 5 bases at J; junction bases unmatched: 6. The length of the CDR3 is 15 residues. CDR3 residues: CASSATSGRFDEQYF. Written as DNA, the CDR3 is TGTGCCAGCAGCGCGACTAGCGGGAGGTTCGACGAGCAGTACTTC.

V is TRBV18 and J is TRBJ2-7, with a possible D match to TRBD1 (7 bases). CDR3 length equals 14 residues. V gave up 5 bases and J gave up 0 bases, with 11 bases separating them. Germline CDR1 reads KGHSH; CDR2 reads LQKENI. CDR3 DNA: TGTGCCAGCTCAGGGCGGGACAGCTCCTACGAGCAGTACTTC. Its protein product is CASSGRDSSYEQYF. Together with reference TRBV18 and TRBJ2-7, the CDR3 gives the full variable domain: NAGVMQNPRHLVRRRGQEARLRCSPMKGHSHVYWYRQLPEEGLKFMVYLQKENIIDESGMPKERFSAEFPKEGPSILRIQQVVRGDSAAYFCASSGRDSSYEQYFGPGTRLTVT.

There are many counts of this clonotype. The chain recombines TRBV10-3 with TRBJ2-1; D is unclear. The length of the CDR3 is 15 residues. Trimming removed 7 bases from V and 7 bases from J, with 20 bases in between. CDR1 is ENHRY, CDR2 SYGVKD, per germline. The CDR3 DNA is TGTGCCATCACCACAGAGCCCCCTTATGGGAATGAGCAGTTCTTC. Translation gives CAITTEPPYGNEQFF.

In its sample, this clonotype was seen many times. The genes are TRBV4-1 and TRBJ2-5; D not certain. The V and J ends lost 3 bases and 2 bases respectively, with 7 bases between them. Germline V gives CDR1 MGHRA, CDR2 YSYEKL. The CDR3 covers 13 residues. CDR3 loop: CASSQGLQETQYF. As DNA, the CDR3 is TGCGCCAGCAGCCAGGGCCTTCAAGAGACCCAGTACTTC.

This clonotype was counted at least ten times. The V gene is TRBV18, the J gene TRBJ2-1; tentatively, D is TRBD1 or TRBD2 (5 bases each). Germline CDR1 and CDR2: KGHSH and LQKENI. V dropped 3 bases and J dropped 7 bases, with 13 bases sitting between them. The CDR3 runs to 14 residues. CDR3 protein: CASSPGDYRNEQFF. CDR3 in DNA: TGTGCCAGCTCACCGGGCGACTACAGGAATGAGCAGTTCTTC.

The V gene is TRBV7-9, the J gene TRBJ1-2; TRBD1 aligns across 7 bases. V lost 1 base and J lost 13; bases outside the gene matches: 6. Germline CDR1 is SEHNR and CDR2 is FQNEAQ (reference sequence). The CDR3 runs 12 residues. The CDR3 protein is CASSLGTGTATF. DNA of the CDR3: TGTGCCAGCAGCTTAGGGACCGGGACAGCCACCTTC. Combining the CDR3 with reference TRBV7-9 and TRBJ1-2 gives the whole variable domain DTGVSQNPRHKITKRGQNVTFRCDPISEHNRLYWYRQTLGQGPEFLTYFQNEAQLEKSRLLSDRFSAERPKGSFSTLEIQRTEQGDSAMYLCASSLGTGTATFGSGTRLTVV.

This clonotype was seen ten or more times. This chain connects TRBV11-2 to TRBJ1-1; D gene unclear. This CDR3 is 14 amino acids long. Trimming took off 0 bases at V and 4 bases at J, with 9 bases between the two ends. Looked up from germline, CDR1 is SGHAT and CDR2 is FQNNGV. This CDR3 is CASSLDFTSTEAFF. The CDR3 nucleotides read TGTGCCAGCAGCTTAGATTTCACCTCCACTGAAGCTTTCTTT.

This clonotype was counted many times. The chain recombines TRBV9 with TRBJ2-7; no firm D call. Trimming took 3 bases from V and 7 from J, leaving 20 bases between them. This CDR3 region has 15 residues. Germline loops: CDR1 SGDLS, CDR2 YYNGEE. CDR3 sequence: CASSASNWGFGEQYF. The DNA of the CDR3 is TGTGCCAGCAGCGCATCAAACTGGGGATTCGGGGAGCAGTACTTC.

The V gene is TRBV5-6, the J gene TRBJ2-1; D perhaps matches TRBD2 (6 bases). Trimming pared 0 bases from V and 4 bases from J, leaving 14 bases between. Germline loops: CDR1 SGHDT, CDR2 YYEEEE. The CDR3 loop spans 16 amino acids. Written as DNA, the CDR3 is TGTGCCAGCAGCTTGGATGCCGGGAGTCCGTACAATGAGCAGTTCTTC. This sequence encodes CASSLDAGSPYNEQFF.

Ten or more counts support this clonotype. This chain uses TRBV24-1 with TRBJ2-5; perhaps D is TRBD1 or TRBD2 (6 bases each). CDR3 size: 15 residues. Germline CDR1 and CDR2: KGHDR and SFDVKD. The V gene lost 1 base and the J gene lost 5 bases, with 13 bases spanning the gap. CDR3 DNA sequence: TGTGCCACCAGTGATTTCTATTGGGGGGCGGAGACCCAGTACTTC. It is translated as CATSDFYWGAETQYF.

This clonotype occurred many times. The CDR3 here is CASSPNEGGYTF. The CDR3, as DNA: TGTGCCAGCAGTCCGAATGAGGGGGGCTACACCTTC. The chain recombines TRBV12-3 or TRBV12-4 with TRBJ1-2, with a tentative D call TRBD1 (5 bases). The CDR3 is made up of 12 amino acids. The V and J ends lost 5 bases and 8 bases respectively, with 12 bases between them.

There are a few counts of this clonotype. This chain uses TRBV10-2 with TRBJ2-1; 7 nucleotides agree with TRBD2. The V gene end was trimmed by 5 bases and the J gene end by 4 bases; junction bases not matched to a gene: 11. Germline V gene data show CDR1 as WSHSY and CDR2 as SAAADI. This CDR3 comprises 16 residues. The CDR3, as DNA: TGCGCCAGCAGTCCTACTCGGGGGGTTTTATACAATGAGCAGTTCTTC. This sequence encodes CASSPTRGVLYNEQFF.

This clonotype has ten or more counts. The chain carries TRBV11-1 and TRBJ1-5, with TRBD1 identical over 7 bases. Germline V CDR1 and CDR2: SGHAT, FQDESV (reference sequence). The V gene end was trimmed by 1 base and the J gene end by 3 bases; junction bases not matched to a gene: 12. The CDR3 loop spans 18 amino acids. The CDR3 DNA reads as TGTGCCAGCAGCTTAGGGACAGGATTCCTTGGGACCAATCAGCCCCAGCATTTT. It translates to CASSLGTGFLGTNQPQHF.

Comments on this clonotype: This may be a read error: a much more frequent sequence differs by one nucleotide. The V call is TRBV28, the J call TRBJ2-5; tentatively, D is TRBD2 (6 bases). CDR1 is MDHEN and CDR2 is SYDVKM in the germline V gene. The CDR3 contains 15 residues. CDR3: CASSLGGISGKTQNF. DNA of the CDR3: TGTGCCAGCAGTTTAGGGGGTATTAGCGGCAAGACCCAGAACTTC.

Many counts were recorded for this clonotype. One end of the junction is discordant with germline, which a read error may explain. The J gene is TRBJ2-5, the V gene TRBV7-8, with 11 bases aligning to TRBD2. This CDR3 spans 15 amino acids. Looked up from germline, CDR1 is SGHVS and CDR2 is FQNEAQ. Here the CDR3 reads CASSVAGGPQETQYF. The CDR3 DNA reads TGTGCCAGCAGCGTAGCGGGAGGGCCCCAAGAGACCCAGTACTTC.

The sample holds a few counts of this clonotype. The CDR3 DNA follows: TGTGCCAGCAGTGCCCAGGGATTTGAGCAGTTCTTC. It is translated as CASSAQGFEQFF. This sequence joins TRBV6-6 and TRBJ2-1; TRBD1 is a possible D gene (5 bases). The CDR3 covers 12 residues. Between the trimmed V and J ends, which lost 5 bases and 9 bases, there was a span of 11 bases. CDR1 and CDR2 (germline): MNHNY, SVGAGI (reference sequence).

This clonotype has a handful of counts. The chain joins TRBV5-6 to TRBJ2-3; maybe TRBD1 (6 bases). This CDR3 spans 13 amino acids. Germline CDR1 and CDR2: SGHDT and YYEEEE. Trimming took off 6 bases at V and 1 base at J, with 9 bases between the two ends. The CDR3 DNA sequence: TGTGCCAGCACCCACAGGGGCACAGATACGCAGTATTTT. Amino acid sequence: CASTHRGTDTQYF.

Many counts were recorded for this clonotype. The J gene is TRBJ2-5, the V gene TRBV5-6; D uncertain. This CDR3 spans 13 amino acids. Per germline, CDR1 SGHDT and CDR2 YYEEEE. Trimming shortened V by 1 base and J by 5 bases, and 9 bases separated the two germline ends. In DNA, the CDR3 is TGTGCCAGCAGCTTGTGGTTTGGGGAGACCCAGTACTTC. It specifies CASSLWFGETQYF.

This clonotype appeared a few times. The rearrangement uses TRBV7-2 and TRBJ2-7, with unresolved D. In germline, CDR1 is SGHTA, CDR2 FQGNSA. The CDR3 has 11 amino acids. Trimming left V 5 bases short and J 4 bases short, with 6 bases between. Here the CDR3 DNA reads TGTGCCAGCAGCGCGCGGTACGAGCAGTACTTC. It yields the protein CASSARYEQYF.

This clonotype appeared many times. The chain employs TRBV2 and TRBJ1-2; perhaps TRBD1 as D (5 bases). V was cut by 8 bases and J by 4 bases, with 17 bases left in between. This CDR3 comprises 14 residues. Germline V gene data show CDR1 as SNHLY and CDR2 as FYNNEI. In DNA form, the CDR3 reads TGTGCCAGCCGGGGAGGGGCCGTGATCTATGGCTACACCTTC. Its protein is CASRGGAVIYGYTF.

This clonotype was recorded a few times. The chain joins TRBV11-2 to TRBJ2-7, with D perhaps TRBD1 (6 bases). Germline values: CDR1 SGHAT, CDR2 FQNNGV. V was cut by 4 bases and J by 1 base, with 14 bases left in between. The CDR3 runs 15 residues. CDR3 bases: TGTGCCAGCAGCTCCCAGGGGCAGGGATCCTACGAGCAGTACTTC. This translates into CASSSQGQGSYEQYF. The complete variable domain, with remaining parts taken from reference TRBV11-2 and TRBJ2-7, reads EAGVAQSPRYKIIEKRQSVAFWCNPISGHATLYWYQQILGQGPKLLIQFQNNGVVDDSQLPKDRFSAERLKGVDSTLKIQPAKLEDSAVYLCASSSQGQGSYEQYFGPGTRLTVT.

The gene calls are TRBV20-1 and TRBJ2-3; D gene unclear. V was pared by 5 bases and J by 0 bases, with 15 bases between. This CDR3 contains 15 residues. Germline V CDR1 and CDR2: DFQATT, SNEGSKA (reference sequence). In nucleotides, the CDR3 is TGCAGTGCTGGTCTTTGGGGTGCTAGCACAGATACGCAGTATTTT. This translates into CSAGLWGASTDTQYF.

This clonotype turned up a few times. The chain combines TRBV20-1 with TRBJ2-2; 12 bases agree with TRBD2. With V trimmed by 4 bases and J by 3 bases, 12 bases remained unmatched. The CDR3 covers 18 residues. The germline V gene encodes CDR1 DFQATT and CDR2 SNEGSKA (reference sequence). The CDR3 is CSAKIRTSGVMDTGELFF. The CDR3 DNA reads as TGCAGTGCTAAAATTAGGACTAGCGGGGTCATGGACACCGGGGAGCTGTTTTTT.

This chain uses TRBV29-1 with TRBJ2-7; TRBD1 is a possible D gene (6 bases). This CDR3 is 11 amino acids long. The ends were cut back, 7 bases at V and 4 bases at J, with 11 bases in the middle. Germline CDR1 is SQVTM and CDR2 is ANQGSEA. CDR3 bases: TGCAGCGCAACCCAGGGGTACGAGCAGTACTTC. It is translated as CSATQGYEQYF.